What follows is one T cell receptor beta chain and its context. Its cognate antigen has yet to be identified. No base quality values were provided; no much bigger clone lies one nucleotide off. This specimen belongs to a study of CD8 T cells in ankylosing spondylitis (dated by TCRdb to the late 2010s). About the full investigation: The study set out to find disease-linked TCR variants by profiling T cell receptor beta repertoires in ankylosing spondylitis patients and healthy donors. The full study cohort comprised 25 or so ankylosing spondylitis patients and over 95 healthy donors. Samples of peripheral blood were taken, and for ankylosing spondylitis patients, synovial fluid was collected as well. Study-wide findings and limitations: According to the report, matched synovial fluid samples from ankylosing spondylitis patients were significantly enriched for the disease-linked clones. The disease-linked clones had a CD8+ phenotype and were found at relatively low frequencies in peripheral blood. Blood from ankylosing spondylitis patients appeared to be characterized by a TCR beta motif composed of about eight highly homologous amino acid variants. Some motif variants had previously been reported in the synovial fluid and blood of reactive arthritis patients, which suggests shared mechanisms of disease initiation.

TCRdb shows the sequencer as Illumina HiSeq 2500. Quantitative 5'-RACE with molecular barcodes was the method used to prepare the TCR beta libraries. The authors' pipeline ran thus. A new computational method based on a probabilistic model of VDJ rearrangement was used to identify disease-linked TCR variants. TCRdb took the public reads, trimmed them with fastp at Q25, ran MiXCR for clone calling and kept in-frame beta chains. Rows with a matching CDR3 protein are joined into one entry that keeps the most common DNA and genes. TCRdb's processing, not the authors', yielded these V and J calls. This sample has roughly 700,000 distinct CDR3 sequences in its table, and around 19% of those were observed once. Over 15% of the sample is held by the ten biggest clonotypes. According to the germline V gene, CDR1 reads SQVTM and CDR2 reads ANQGSEA. Spanning cysteine to phenylalanine, the CDR3 consists of 12 amino acids. This entry keeps only the CDR3 DNA: 36 bases, framed from base 1. V loses 4 bases of germline sequence and J loses 9 bases, and the interval between the two ends is 13 bases.

Here the chain combines TRBV29-1 and TRBJ2-1, with the D gene not clear enough to name. Sequenced input: blood, either unsorted or a sorted T cell fraction (not recorded which). The receptor's source is a male donor with ankylosing spondylitis. The CDR3 in this case is CSVAPTMSEQFF. The bases read TGCAGCGTTGCCCCAACGATGAGTGAGCAGTTCTTC.